This T cell receptor (beta chain) comes out of a study of cytomegalovirus exposure and HLA in healthy donors. Study at large: The 120 validation repertoires were reported in a later analysis to have been generated on the same platform as the roughly 700 first-cohort repertoires. Study-wide points: Some public TCRs appeared in many individuals, while most sequences were rare. The investigators catalogued 164 TCR beta chains as cytomegalovirus-associated.

Some clones are missing from TCRdb's copy, which holds only in-frame ones; the method was immunoSEQ multiplex PCR. The data show about 56,000 clones, just over 90% seen once. The study drew the donors from its roughly 110-subject validation cohort, separate from the approximately 700-subject first cohort. On this clone itself: Its antigen is unknown.

The clonotype originates from a man younger than 30 in good health and CMV-seronegative. Sequencing was performed on PBMCs.

CDR3 loop: CANPPSLDIFTTNEKLFF. In nucleotides, the CDR3 is TGTGCCAACCCTCCCTCACTGGACATCTTTACAACTAATGAAAAACTGTTTTTT. The rearrangement joins TRBV6-4 to TRBJ1-4; possible D gene TRBD1, 5 bases. The CDR3 spans 18 residues. Germline V lookup: CDR1 MRHNA, CDR2 SNTAGT. V dropped 10 bases and J dropped 0 bases, with 24 bases sitting between them.